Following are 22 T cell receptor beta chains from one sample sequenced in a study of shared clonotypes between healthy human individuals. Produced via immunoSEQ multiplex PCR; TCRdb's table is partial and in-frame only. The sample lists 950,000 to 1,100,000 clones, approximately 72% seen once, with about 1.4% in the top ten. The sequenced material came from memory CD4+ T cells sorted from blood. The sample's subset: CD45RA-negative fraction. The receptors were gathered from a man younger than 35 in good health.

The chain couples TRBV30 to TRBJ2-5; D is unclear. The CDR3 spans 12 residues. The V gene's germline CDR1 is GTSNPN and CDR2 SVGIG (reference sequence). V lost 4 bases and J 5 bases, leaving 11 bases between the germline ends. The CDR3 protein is CAWTRWLETQYF. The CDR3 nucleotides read TGTGCCTGGACCAGGTGGTTGGAGACCCAGTACTTC.

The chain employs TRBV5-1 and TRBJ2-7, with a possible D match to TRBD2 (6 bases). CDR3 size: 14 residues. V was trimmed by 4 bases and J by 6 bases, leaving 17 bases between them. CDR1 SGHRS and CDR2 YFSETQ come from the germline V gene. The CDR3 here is CASSGGPGQAEQYF. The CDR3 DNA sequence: TGCGCCAGCAGCGGAGGGCCAGGTCAAGCCGAGCAGTACTTC.

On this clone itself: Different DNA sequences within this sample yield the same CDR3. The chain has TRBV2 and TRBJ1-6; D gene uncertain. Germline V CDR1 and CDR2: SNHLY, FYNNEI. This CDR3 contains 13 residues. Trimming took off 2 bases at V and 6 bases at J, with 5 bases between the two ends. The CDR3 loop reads CASSETGNSPLHF. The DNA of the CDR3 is TGTGCCAGCAGTGAAACGGGTAATTCACCCCTCCACTTT. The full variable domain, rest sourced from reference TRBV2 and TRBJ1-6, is EPEVTQTPSHQVTQMGQEVILRCVPISNHLYFYWYRQILGQKVEFLVSFYNNEISEKSEIFDDQFSVERPDGSNFTLKIRSTKLEDSAMYFCASSETGNSPLHFGNGTRLTVT.

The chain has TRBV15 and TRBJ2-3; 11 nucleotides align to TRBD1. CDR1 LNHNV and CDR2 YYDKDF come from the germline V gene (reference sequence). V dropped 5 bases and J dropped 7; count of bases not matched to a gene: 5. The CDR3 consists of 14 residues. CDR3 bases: TGTGCCACCAGCCTTGGGACAGGGGGGAATACGCAGTATTTT. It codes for CATSLGTGGNTQYF.

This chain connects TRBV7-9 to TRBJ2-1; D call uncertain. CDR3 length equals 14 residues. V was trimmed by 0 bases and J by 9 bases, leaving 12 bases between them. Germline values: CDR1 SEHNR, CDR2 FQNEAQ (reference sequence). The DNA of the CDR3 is TGTGCCAGCAGCTTAGCGATTAGTCTGCCTGAGCAGTTCTTC. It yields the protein CASSLAISLPEQFF.

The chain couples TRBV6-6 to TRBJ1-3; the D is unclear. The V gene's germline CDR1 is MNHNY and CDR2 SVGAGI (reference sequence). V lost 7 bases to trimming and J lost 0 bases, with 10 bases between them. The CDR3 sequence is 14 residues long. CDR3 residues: CASTSQNSGNTIYF. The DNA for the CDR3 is TGTGCCAGCACCTCACAGAACTCTGGAAACACCATATATTTT.

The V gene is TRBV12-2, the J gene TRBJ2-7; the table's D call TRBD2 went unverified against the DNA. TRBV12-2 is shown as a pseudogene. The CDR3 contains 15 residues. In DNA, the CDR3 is TGTGCAAGTCGCTTAGTAAATAGGGAGGGCTACGAGCAGTACTTC. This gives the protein CASRLVNREGYEQYF.

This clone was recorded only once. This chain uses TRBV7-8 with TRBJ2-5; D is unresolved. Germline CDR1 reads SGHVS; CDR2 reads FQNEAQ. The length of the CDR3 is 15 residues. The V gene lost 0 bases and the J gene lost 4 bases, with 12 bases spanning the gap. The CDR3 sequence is CASSLAKWTPETQYF. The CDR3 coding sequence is TGTGCCAGCAGCTTAGCGAAGTGGACCCCAGAGACCCAGTACTTC.

The CDR3 DNA sequence: TGTGCCAGCAGTGGGGAAGGGGGGGTAGGAGAGACCCAGTACTTC. It specifies CASSGEGGVGETQYF. This rearrangement joins TRBV2 to TRBJ2-5; tentatively, D is TRBD2 (7 bases). Germline values: CDR1 SNHLY, CDR2 FYNNEI. This CDR3 has 15 residues. V was pared by 4 bases and J by 4 bases, with 16 bases between.

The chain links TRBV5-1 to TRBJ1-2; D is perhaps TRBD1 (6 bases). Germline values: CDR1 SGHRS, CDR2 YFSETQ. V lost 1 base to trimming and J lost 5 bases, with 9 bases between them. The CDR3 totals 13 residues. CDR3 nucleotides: TGCGCCAGCAGCTTGATGCAGGGGTATGGCTACACCTTC. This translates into CASSLMQGYGYTF.

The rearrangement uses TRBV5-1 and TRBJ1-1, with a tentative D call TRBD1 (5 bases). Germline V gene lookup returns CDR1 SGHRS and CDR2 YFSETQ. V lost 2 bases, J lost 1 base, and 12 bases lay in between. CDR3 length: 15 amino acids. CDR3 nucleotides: TGCGCCAGCAGCTTTGGGGGGATACGGAACACTGAAGCTTTCTTT. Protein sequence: CASSFGGIRNTEAFF.

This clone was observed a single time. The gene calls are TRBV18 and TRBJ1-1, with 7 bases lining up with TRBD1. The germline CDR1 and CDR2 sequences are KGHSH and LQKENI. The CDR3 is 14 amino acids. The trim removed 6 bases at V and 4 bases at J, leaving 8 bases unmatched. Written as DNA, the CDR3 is TGTGCCAGCTCCCTACAAAGGACAGGCACTGAAGCTTTCTTT. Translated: CASSLQRTGTEAFF.

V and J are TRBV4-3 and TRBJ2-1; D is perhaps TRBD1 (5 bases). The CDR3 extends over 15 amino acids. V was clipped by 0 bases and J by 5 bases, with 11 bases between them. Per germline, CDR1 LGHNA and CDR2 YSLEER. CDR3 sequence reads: CASSQDLGENNEQFF. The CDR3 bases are TGCGCCAGCAGCCAAGATCTAGGGGAAAACAATGAGCAGTTCTTC.

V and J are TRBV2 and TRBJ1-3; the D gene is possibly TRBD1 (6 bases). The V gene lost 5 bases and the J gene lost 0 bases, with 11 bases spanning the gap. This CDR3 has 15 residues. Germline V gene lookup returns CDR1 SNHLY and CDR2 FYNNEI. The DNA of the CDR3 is TGTGCCAGCAGTCGAGGAGGGGGCTCTGGAAACACCATATATTTT. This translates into CASSRGGGSGNTIYF.

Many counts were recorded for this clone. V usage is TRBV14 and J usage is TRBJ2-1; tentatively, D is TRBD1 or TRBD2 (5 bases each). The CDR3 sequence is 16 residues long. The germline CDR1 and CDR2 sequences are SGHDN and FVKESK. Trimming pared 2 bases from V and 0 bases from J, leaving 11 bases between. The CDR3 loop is CASSQLWGSSYNEQFF. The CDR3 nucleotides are TGTGCCAGCAGCCAATTATGGGGGAGCTCCTACAATGAGCAGTTCTTC.

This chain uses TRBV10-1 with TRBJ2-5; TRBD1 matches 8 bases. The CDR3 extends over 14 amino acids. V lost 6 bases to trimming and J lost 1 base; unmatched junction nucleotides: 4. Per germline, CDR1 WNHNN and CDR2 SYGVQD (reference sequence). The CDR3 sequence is CASSRTGSQETQYF. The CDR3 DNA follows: TGCGCCAGCAGCCGGACAGGGAGCCAAGAGACCCAGTACTTC.

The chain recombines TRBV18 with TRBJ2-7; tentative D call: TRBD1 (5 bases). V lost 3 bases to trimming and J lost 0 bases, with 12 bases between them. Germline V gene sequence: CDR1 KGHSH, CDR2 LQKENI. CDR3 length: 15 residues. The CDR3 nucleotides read TGTGCCAGCTCACCCCAGACAGCTTACTCCTACGAGCAGTACTTC. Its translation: CASSPQTAYSYEQYF.

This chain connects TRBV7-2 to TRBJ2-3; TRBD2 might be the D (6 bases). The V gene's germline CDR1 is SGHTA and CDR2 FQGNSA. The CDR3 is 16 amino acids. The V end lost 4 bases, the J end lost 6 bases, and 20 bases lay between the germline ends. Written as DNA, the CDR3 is TGTGCCAGCAGCTCCCGGGCGGGCGGGACGGGGGATACGCAGTATTTT. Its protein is CASSSRAGGTGDTQYF.

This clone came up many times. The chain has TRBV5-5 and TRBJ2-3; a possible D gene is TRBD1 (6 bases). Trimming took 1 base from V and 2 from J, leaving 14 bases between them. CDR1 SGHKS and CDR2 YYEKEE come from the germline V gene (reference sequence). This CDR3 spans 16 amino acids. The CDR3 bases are TGTGCCAGCAGCTTGTCCCCAGGGGTGAACACAGATACGCAGTATTTT. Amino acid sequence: CASSLSPGVNTDTQYF.

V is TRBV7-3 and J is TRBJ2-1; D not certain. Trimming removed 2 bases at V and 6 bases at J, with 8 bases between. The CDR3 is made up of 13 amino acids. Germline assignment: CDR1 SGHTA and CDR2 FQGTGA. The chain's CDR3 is CASSLQALNEQFF. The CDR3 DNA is TGTGCCAGCAGCTTACAAGCTCTCAATGAGCAGTTCTTC.

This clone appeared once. The DNA of the CDR3 is TGTGCCAGCAACCCCCGCGGTGTGACAGGTAATCAGCCCCAGCATTTT. This encodes CASNPRGVTGNQPQHF. The chain employs TRBV28 and TRBJ1-5; maybe TRBD1 (6 bases). Germline lookup yields CDR1 MDHEN and CDR2 SYDVKM. The CDR3 contains 16 residues. Trimming removed 7 bases from V and 4 bases from J, with 20 bases in between. Together with reference TRBV28 and TRBJ1-5, the CDR3 gives the full variable domain: DVKVTQSSRYLVKRTGEKVFLECVQDMDHENMFWYRQDPGLGLRLIYFSYDVKMKEKGDIPEGYSVSREKKERFSLILESASTNQTSMYLCASNPRGVTGNQPQHFGDGTRLSIL.

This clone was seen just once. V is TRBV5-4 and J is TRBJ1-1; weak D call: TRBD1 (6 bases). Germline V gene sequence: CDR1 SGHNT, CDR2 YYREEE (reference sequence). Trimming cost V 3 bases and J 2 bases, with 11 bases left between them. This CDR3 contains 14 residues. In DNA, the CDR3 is TGTGCCAGCAGCTGGGGACACGTAAACACTGAAGCTTTCTTT. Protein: CASSWGHVNTEAFF. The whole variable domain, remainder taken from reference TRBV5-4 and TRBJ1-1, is ETGVTQSPTHLIKTRGQQVTLRCSSQSGHNTVSWYQQALGQGPQFIFQYYREEENGRGNFPPRFSGLQFPNYSSELNVNALELDDSALYLCASSWGHVNTEAFFGQGTRLTVV.